The rows below give T cell receptor beta chains drawn from one sample of a study of blood T cell repertoires in COVID-19. Sequenced by immunoSEQ multiplex PCR; TCRdb stores in-frame clones only, minus some. Found here are tens of thousands of clones, roughly nine tenths of them singletons; the top ten hold roughly 2.3%. The sample consisted of peripheral blood. These receptors came from a man in his forties or fifties with acute or convalescent COVID-19. Each CDR3 is given with its conserved first and last residue. Each record gives: V gene, D gene, J gene, clone size, CDR3 protein, CDR3 DNA. D genes are given only for firm matches. The size of a clone is reported for some rows only, either as once, few or many, or as a class for expanded clones.

TRBV4-1	-	TRBJ1-4	-	CASSHPRGLELFF	TGCGCCAGCAGCCACCCCCGGGGGTTGGAACTGTTTTTT
TRBV7-9	TRBD1	TRBJ1-4	-	CASSLRTGGTNEKLFF	TGTGCCAGCAGCCTTAGAACAGGGGGAACTAATGAAAAACTGTTTTTT
TRBV20-1	-	TRBJ2-7	few	CSARGSYEQYF	TGCAGTGCCCGTGGGAGCTACGAGCAGTACTTC
TRBV3-1/TRBV3-2	-	TRBJ2-5	-	CASSRGVQETQYF	TGTGCCAGCAGCCGGGGAGTCCAAGAGACCCAGTACTTC
TRBV13	TRBD2	TRBJ2-2	-	CASTLAGGLAGELFF	TGTGCCAGCACCCTAGCGGGAGGGCTGGCCGGGGAGCTGTTTTTT
TRBV14	TRBD1	TRBJ1-4	-	CASSPTGRQEKLFF	TGTGCCAGCAGCCCGACAGGGCGGCAAGAAAAACTGTTTTTT
TRBV19	-	TRBJ1-4	-	CASSIDVRGGEKLFF	TGTGCCAGTAGTATCGATGTACGCGGGGGTGAAAAACTGTTTTTT
TRBV4-1	-	TRBJ1-1	-	CASSQLGREAFF	TGCGCCAGCAGCCAACTTGGCAGGGAAGCTTTCTTT
TRBV3-1/TRBV3-2	TRBD2	TRBJ2-7	-	CASSLHSGSKSYEQYF	TGTGCCAGCAGCCTCCATAGCGGGAGTAAGTCCTACGAGCAGTACTTC
TRBV4-3	TRBD1	TRBJ1-2	-	CASSQDLGGQGGYGYTF	TGCGCCAGCAGCCAAGATCTTGGAGGACAGGGAGGATATGGCTACACCTTC
TRBV5-1	-	TRBJ1-2	-	CASSLGYGGTHYGYTF	TGCGCCAGCAGCTTGGGTTATGGCGGGACCCACTATGGCTACACCTTC
TRBV2	-	TRBJ1-4	once	CASSFESTNEKLFF	TGTGCCAGCAGTTTTGAGTCAACTAATGAAAAACTGTTTTTT
TRBV20-1	-	TRBJ2-1	few	CSASWWSSYNEQFF	TGCAGTGCTAGTTGGTGGAGCTCCTACAATGAGCAGTTCTTC
TRBV9	-	TRBJ1-6	-	CASSVYEGYSPLHF	TGTGCCAGCAGCGTATACGAGGGTTATTCACCCCTCCACTTT
TRBV19	TRBD1	TRBJ1-1	-	CASSIKGQLNTEAFF	TGTGCCAGTAGTATAAAGGGACAGTTGAACACTGAAGCTTTCTTT
TRBV18	-	TRBJ2-5	-	CASSQDTLETQYF	TGTGCCAGCTCACAAGACACCTTGGAGACCCAGTACTTC
TRBV19	-	TRBJ2-1	-	CASSMREVNHEQFF	TGTGCCAGTAGTATGAGAGAAGTGAATCATGAGCAGTTCTTC
TRBV27	-	TRBJ1-1	-	CASSREGAEAFF	TGTGCCAGCAGCCGCGAGGGAGCTGAAGCTTTCTTT
TRBV5-6	-	TRBJ1-2	-	CASSFVSRTDALGSAF	TGTGCCAGCAGCTTCGTTTCGCGAACAGACGCTTTAGGCTCTGCCTTC
TRBV4-3	TRBD1	TRBJ2-3	-	CASSQQRQGPDTQYF	TGCGCCAGCAGCCAGCAACGACAGGGGCCAGATACGCAGTATTTT
TRBV5-6	-	TRBJ1-2	-	CASSLYSRNYGYTF	TGTGCCAGCAGCTTATACAGTAGGAACTATGGCTACACCTTC
TRBV7-9	TRBD1	TRBJ1-6	-	CASSQGQNSPLHF	TGTGCCAGCAGCCAGGGACAGAATTCACCCCTCCACTTT
TRBV5-4	TRBD2	TRBJ2-1	-	CASSQRGSSYNEQFF	TGTGCCAGCAGCCAGCGGGGAAGCTCCTACAATGAGCAGTTCTTC
TRBV2	TRBD1	TRBJ1-1	-	CASRGQTNTEAFF	TGTGCCAGCAGGGGACAGACCAACACTGAAGCTTTCTTT